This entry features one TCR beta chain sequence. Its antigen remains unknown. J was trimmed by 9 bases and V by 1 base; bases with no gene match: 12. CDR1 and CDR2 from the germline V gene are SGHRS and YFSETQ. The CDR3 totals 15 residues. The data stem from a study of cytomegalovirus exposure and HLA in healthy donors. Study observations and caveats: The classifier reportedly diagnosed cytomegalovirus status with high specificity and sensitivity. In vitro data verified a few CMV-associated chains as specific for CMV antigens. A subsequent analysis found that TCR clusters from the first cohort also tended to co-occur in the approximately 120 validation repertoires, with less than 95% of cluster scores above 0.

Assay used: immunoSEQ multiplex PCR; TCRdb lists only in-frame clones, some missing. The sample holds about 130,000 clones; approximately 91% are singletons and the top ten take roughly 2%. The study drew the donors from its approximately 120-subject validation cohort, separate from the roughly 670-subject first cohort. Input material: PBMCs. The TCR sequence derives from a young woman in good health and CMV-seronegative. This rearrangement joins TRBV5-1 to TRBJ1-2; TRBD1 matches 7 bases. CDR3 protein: CASSLRQTGYGSYTF. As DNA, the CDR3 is TGCGCCAGCAGCTTGCGACAGACAGGGTACGGAAGCTACACCTTC.